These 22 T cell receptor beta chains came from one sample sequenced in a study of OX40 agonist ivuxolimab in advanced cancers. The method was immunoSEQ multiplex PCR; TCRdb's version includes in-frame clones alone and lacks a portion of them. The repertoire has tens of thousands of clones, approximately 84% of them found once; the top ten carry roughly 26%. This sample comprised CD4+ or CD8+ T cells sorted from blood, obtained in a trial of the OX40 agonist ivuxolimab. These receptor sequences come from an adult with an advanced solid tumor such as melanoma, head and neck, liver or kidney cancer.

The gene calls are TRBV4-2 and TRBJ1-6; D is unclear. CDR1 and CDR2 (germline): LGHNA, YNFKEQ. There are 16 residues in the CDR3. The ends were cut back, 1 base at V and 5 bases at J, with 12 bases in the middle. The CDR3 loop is CASSQARLKNNSPLHF. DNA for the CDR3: TGTGCCAGCAGCCAAGCCCGCCTGAAAAATAATTCACCCCTCCACTTT.

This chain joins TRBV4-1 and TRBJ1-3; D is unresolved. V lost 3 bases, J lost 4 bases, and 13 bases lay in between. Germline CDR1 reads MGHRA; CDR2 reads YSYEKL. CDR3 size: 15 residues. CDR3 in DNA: TGCGCCAGCAGCCACGTCCGACGGGAGGGAAACACCATATATTTT. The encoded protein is CASSHVRREGNTIYF.

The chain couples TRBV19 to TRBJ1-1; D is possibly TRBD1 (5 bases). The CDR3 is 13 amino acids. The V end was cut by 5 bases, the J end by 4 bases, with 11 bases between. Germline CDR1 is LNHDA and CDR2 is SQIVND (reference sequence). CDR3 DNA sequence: TGTGCCAGTAGTGTTAATAGGGGCACTGAAGCTTTCTTT. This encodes CASSVNRGTEAFF.

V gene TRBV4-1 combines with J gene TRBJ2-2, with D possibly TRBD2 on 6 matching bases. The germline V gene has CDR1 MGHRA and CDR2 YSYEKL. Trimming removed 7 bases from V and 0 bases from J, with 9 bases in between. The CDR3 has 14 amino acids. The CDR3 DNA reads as TGCGCCAGCATGAGGGAGGCGAACACCGGGGAGCTGTTTTTT. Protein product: CASMREANTGELFF.

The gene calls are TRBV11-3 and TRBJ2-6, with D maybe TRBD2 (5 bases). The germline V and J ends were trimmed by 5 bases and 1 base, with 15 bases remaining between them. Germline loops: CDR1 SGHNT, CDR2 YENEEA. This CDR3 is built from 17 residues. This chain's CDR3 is CASSPFEGGSGANVLTF. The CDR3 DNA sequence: TGTGCCAGCAGCCCCTTCGAGGGTGGATCTGGGGCCAACGTCCTGACTTTC.

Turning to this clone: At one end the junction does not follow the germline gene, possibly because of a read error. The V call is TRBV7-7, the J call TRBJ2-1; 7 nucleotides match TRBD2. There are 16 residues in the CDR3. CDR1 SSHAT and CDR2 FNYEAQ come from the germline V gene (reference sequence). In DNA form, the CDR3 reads TGTGCTAGCAGCTTAGCGGGTGGGACGCGGTACAATGAGCAGTTCTTC. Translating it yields CASSLAGGTRYNEQFF.

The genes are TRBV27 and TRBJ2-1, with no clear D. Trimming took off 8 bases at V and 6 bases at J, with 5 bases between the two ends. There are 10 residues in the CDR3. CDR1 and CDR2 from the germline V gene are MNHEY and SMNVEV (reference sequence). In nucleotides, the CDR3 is TGTGCCAGCTTTGGCAATGAGCAGTTCTTC. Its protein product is CASFGNEQFF.

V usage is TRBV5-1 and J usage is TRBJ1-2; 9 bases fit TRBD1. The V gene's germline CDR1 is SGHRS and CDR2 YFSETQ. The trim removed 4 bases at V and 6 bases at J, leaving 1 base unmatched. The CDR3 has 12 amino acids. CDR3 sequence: CASSRTGDGYTF. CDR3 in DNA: TGCGCCAGCAGCCGGACAGGGGATGGCTACACCTTC.

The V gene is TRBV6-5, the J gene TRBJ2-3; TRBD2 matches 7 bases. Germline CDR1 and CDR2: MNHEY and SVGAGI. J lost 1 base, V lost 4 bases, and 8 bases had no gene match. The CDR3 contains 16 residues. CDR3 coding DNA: TGTGCCAGCAGTTTTCTAGCGGAACTTGGCACAGATACGCAGTATTTT. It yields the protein CASSFLAELGTDTQYF.

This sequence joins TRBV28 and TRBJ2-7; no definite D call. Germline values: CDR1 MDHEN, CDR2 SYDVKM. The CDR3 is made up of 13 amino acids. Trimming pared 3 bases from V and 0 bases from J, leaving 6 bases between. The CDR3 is CASSFGSSYEQYF. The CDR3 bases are TGTGCCAGCAGTTTCGGCAGCTCCTACGAGCAGTACTTC.

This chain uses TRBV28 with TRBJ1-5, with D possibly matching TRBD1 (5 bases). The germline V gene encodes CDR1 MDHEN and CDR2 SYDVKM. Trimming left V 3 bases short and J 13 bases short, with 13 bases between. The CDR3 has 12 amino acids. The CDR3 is CASSFTWEGQHF. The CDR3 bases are TGTGCCAGCAGTTTTACCTGGGAGGGGCAGCATTTT.

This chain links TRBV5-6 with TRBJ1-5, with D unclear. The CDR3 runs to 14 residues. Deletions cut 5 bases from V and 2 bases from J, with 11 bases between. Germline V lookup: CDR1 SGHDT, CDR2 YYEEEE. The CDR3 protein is CASRTWGGNQPQHF. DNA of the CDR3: TGTGCCAGCAGGACGTGGGGAGGCAATCAGCCCCAGCATTTT.

Here the CDR3 DNA reads TGTGCCAGCAGCCTGGGGGGAGAACGTACTGAAGCTTTCTTT. Translation gives CASSLGGERTEAFF. This chain joins TRBV27 and TRBJ1-1; D possibly corresponds to TRBD1 (5 bases). Trimming shortened V by 6 bases and J by 5 bases, and 16 bases separated the two germline ends. Germline values: CDR1 MNHEY, CDR2 SMNVEV (reference sequence). The CDR3 contains 14 residues.

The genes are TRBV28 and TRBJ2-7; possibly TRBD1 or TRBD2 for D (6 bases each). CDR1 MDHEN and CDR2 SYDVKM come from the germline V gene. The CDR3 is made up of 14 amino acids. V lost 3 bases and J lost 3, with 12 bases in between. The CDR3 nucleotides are TGTGCCAGCAGTTTCCCGGGGGCAGTCTACGAGCAGTACTTC. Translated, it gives CASSFPGAVYEQYF.

The CDR3 is CASSFFGTSGSNTGELFF. The DNA for the CDR3 is TGTGCCAGCAGCTTTTTCGGGACTAGCGGGAGTAACACCGGGGAGCTGTTTTTT. J is TRBJ2-2 and V is TRBV7-2, with 14 bases identical to TRBD2. J gave up 2 bases and V 3 bases, and 5 bases lay outside the gene matches. Germline V gene sequence: CDR1 SGHTA, CDR2 FQGNSA. This CDR3 is 18 amino acids long. Full variable domain (remainder filled in from reference TRBV7-2 and TRBJ2-2): GAGVSQSPSNKVTEKGKDVELRCDPISGHTALYWYRQSLGQGLEFLIYFQGNSAPDKSGLPSDRFSAERTGGSVSTLTIQRTQQEDSAVYLCASSFFGTSGSNTGELFFGEGSRLTVL.

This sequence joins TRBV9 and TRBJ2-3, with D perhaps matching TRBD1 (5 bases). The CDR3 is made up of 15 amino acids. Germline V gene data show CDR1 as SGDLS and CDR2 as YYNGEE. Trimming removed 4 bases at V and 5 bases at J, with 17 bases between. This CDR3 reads CASSPLGVLRDTQYF. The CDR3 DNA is TGTGCCAGCAGCCCGTTAGGGGTTTTGCGAGATACGCAGTATTTT.

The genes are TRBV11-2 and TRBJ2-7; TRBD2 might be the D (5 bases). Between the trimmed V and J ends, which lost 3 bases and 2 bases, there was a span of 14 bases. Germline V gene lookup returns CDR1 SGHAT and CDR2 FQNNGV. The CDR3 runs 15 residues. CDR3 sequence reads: CASSFTSGWAYEQYF. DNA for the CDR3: TGTGCCAGCAGCTTCACGTCGGGGTGGGCCTACGAGCAGTACTTC. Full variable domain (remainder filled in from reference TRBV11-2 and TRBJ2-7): EAGVAQSPRYKIIEKRQSVAFWCNPISGHATLYWYQQILGQGPKLLIQFQNNGVVDDSQLPKDRFSAERLKGVDSTLKIQPAKLEDSAVYLCASSFTSGWAYEQYFGPGTRLTVT.

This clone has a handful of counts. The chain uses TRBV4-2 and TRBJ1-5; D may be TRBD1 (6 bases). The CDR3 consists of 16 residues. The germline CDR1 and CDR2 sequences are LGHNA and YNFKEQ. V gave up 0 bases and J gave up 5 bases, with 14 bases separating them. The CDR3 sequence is CASSQEQGGGDQPQHF. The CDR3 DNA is TGTGCCAGCAGCCAAGAACAGGGCGGAGGGGATCAGCCCCAGCATTTT.

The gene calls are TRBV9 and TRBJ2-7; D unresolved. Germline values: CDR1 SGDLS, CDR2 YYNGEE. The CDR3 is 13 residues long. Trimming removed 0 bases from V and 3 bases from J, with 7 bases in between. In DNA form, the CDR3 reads TGTGCCAGCAGCGTAGTAGAAGGCTACGAGCAGTACTTC. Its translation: CASSVVEGYEQYF.

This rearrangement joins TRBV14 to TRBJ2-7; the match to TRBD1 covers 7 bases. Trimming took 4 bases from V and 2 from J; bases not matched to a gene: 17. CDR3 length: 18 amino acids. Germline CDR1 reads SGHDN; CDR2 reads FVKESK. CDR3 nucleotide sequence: TGTGCCAGCAGCCCAATCTCGACGCTACAGGGGCCCACCTACGAGCAGTACTTC. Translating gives CASSPISTLQGPTYEQYF.

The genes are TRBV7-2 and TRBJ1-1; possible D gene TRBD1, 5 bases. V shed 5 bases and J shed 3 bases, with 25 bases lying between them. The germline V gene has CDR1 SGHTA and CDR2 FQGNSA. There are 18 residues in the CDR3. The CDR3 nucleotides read TGTGCCAGCAGCCCCCCGGTTGCAGGGTACCTTTTGGACACTGAAGCTTTCTTT. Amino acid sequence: CASSPPVAGYLLDTEAFF.

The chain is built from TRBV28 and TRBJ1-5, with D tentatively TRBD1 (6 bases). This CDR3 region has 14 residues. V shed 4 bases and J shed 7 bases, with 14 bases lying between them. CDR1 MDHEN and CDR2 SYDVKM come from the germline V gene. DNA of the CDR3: TGTGCCAGCAGTTCAGGGGACGGAGTCCAGCCCCAGCATTTT. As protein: CASSSGDGVQPQHF.